This T cell receptor beta chain was observed in a study of blood T cells in healthy people across ages. The junction had 5 bases not matched to a gene; V was cut back by 4 bases and J by 0 bases. CDR3 size: 16 residues. Study-level points and caveats: A strong correlation was found between TCR beta diversity and the percentage of naive T cells. Comparison with aged donors showed that long-lived donors had more naive CD4+ cells and higher diversity. Considered underestimates were the diversity estimates obtained from one million T cells.

Isolation yielded PBMCs, at least 6 million per sample, in every case. This clonotype was observed a handful of times. Its matching antigen is unknown. Alongside a J-beta primer mix, a sample-barcoded 5' primer served in a second PCR lasting roughly 6 to 11 cycles. TCRdb ran MiXCR on the 5' RACE reads and lists one entry per CDR3 protein. The sample contains roughly 1,800,000 distinct CDR3 sequences, around 48% of which appear only once. The receptor comes from a middle-aged woman in good health. The J gene is TRBJ2-3, the V gene TRBV12-3 or TRBV12-4; 9 nucleotides align to TRBD1. The sample taken for sequencing was blood. The CDR3 nucleotides read TGTGCCAGCAGTTCCTGGACAGGGGCGAGCACAGATACGCAGTATTTT. Translated, it gives CASSSWTGASTDTQYF.